Below are 3 T cell receptor beta chains sequenced from a single sample in a study of T cell responses to AZD1222 COVID-19 vaccine. The protocol was immunoSEQ multiplex PCR, while the TCRdb copy is restricted to in-frame clones and leaves out a portion. The sample carries under 200,000 clones, under 95% recorded once. The sequencing used peripheral blood, collected on day 0 of AZD1222 vaccination. The receptor source for this set is an adult in good health.

The rearrangement joins TRBV25-1 to TRBJ1-6; D gene unclear. From germline, CDR1 is MGHDK and CDR2 SYGVNS. V was cut by 3 bases and J by 1 base, with 7 bases left in between. CDR3 size: 15 residues. The CDR3 region is CASSDMESYNSPLHF. In nucleotides, the CDR3 is TGTGCCAGCAGTGACATGGAATCCTATAATTCACCCCTCCACTTT.

This clone was recorded a few times. The chain has TRBV19 and TRBJ1-2; TRBD1 might be the D (5 bases). Germline V gene data show CDR1 as LNHDA and CDR2 as SQIVND (reference sequence). This CDR3 contains 16 residues. V was shortened by 2 bases and J by 6 bases, with 19 bases between the two germline ends. The CDR3 region is CASSILPGQGLNGYTF. DNA of the CDR3: TGTGCCAGTAGTATACTGCCGGGGCAGGGTCTTAATGGCTACACCTTC.

This chain uses TRBV5-4 with TRBJ1-4; D gene ambiguous. V lost 9 bases and J lost 0, with 9 bases in between. CDR1 is SGHNT, CDR2 YYREEE, per germline (reference sequence). The CDR3 extends over 13 amino acids. In DNA form, the CDR3 reads TGTGCCACCTCGAAAGCAACTAATGAAAAACTGTTTTTT. It specifies CATSKATNEKLFF.